This TCR beta chain was sequenced during a study of tumor T cells in aggressive B-cell lymphoma. CDR3 length: 15 amino acids. The V gene's germline CDR1 is MDHEN and CDR2 SYDVKM. With 6 bases removed from V and 0 bases from J, the gap between germline ends came to 9 bases. Here immunoSEQ multiplex PCR was the method, and the copy in TCRdb shows in-frame clones only, minus some. The table lists 7,500 to 9,500 clones, about 80% of them singletons, with more than 4.5% in the top ten. The chain uses TRBV28 and TRBJ2-6; D gene ambiguous. Material for sequencing was tumor tissue. The sequence was obtained from an adult with diffuse large B cell lymphoma. The CDR3 DNA sequence: TGTGCCAGCAGGCCCCATAGCTCTGGGGCCAACGTCCTGACTTTC. It is translated as CASRPHSSGANVLTF.